Listed below are T cell receptor beta chains from one sample, sequenced in a study of identical twins. TCRdb itself ran the 5' RACE reads through MiXCR, one entry per CDR3 protein. Altogether hundreds of thousands of distinct CDR3 sequences are present, around 6% being singletons, with the ten largest covering about 2%. Sequences were obtained from naive T cells sorted from blood. Receptors were obtained from a man younger than 35 in good health. Both conserved end residues are part of each CDR3. A D gene is named only where the DNA matches it firmly. Size is omitted from some rows. Given values are once, few, many or a class for expanded clones.

NA	many	TRBJ2-7	TRBV29-1	TGCAGCGTTAAAACCCTAGGGACGAAGTTCGAGCAGTACTTC	CSVKTLGTKFEQYF
NA	few	TRBJ2-1	TRBV7-2	TGTGCCAGCAGTCGTCCGGGACGCCTACAATATGAGCAGTTCTTC	CASSRPGRLQYEQFF
TRBD2	NA	TRBJ2-1	TRBV5-1	TGCGCCAGCAAAACTAGCGGGGGAGATAATGAGCAGTTCTTC	CASKTSGGDNEQFF
NA	NA	TRBJ2-1	TRBV10-2	TGCGCCAGCAAATATAGAGGCAATGAGCAGTTCTTC	CASKYRGNEQFF
NA	few	TRBJ2-7	TRBV7-2	TGTGCCAGCAGCTTACTTTCGGGGGCCAGCTACGAGCAGTACTTC	CASSLLSGASYEQYF
TRBD2	NA	TRBJ2-3	TRBV20-1	TGCAGTGCCCCCAGCCTAGCGGGAGCCGGAGATACGCAGTATTTT	CSAPSLAGAGDTQYF
TRBD2	few	TRBJ2-1	TRBV29-1	TGCAGCGTTGACGGGGGTAGCGGGTTCAACTACAATGAGCAGTTCTTC	CSVDGGSGFNYNEQFF
NA	many	TRBJ1-2	TRBV12-3/TRBV12-4	TGTGCCAGCAGTTTGGTCGGGGGAGGCTACACCTTC	CASSLVGGGYTF
NA	many	TRBJ2-7	TRBV6-2/TRBV6-3	TGTGCCAGCAGTTACTCATGGAGCGAGCAGTACTTC	CASSYSWSEQYF
NA	many	TRBJ2-2	TRBV12-5	TGTGCTAGTGGTTTGGTGCAGGGCGGAGGAACCGGGGAGCTGTTTTTT	CASGLVQGGGTGELFF
NA	many	TRBJ1-2	TRBV11-1	TGTGCCAGCAGCTTAGTGGCAGGGGCATCTTGGGGGAACTATGGCTACACCTTC	CASSLVAGASWGNYGYTF
TRBD1	few	TRBJ2-7	TRBV12-3/TRBV12-4	TGTGCCAGCAGGGGGGACAGTCTTCCTAACGAGCAGTACTTC	CASRGDSLPNEQYF
NA	NA	TRBJ2-1	TRBV6-2/TRBV6-3	TGTGCCAGCAGTACGCCTAGGGGCGGGGCGCTTGCGGGGAGAGCGTATGAGCAGTTCTTC	CASSTPRGGALAGRAYEQFF
NA	few	TRBJ2-2	TRBV5-8	TGTGCCAGCAGCCTGCGACTAGGTTTCACCGGGGAGCTGTTTTTT	CASSLRLGFTGELFF
NA	few	TRBJ2-5	TRBV7-8	TGTGCCAGCAGCTTCCCATCCGGAAGACAAGAGACCCAGTACTTC	CASSFPSGRQETQYF
NA	NA	TRBJ1-4	TRBV6-1	TGTGCCAGCAGTACAGGATCAACTAATGAAAAACTGTTTTTT	CASSTGSTNEKLFF
NA	NA	TRBJ1-2	TRBV5-1	TGCGCCAGCAGCTCCGGGACGGGAGAGAGCTATGGCTACACCTTC	CASSSGTGESYGYTF
TRBD1	NA	TRBJ2-3	TRBV2	TGTGCCAGCAGTACACCGGGACAGGGGGTTCCCCTTCAAGATACGCAGTATTTT	CASSTPGQGVPLQDTQYF
NA	many	TRBJ2-4	TRBV20-1	TGCAGTGCGGTCTCCACGGCCAAAAACATTCAGTACTTC	CSAVSTAKNIQYF
NA	many	TRBJ1-4	TRBV7-2	TGTGCCAGCAGCTGGAGTACAGGGACTAATGAAAAACTGTTTTTT	CASSWSTGTNEKLFF
NA	NA	TRBJ2-2	TRBV5-1	TGCGCTAGCAGCTTGAGCTCCTTGGACACCGGGGAGCTGTTTTTT	CASSLSSLDTGELFF
NA	few	TRBJ2-5	TRBV5-5	TGTGCCAGCAGCTTGGGGCAGGTTAGGCAAGAGACCCAGTACTTC	CASSLGQVRQETQYF
TRBD2	many	TRBJ2-1	TRBV27	TGTGCCAGCAGTGCCGGGACTAGCGGTTACAATGAGCAGTTCTTC	CASSAGTSGYNEQFF
TRBD1	many	TRBJ2-1	TRBV20-1	TGCAGTGCTAGAGACCCGACAGGGGGCGGCTCCTACAATGAGCAGTTCTTC	CSARDPTGGGSYNEQFF
NA	few	TRBJ1-1	TRBV12-3/TRBV12-4	TGTGCCAGCAGACCGGGGGGGTGGAGCACTGAAGCTTTCTTT	CASRPGGWSTEAFF
NA	many	TRBJ2-5	TRBV15	TGTGCCACCAGCACAGTTACCCTAGCCACGCGGGCTAACGGAGAGACCCAGTACTTC	CATSTVTLATRANGETQYF
NA	NA	TRBJ2-3	TRBV20-1	TGCAGTGCCCCGGTGTCTGGGTTGGGCACAGATACGCAGTATTTT	CSAPVSGLGTDTQYF
NA	few	TRBJ2-3	TRBV14	TGTGCCAGCAGCCAGAGGCAGGATACAGATACGCAGTATTTT	CASSQRQDTDTQYF
NA	few	TRBJ2-2	TRBV28	TGTGCCAGCAGTTTGGGGACCCACACCGGGGAGCTGTTTTTT	CASSLGTHTGELFF
TRBD2	NA	TRBJ2-5	TRBV4-1	TGCGCCAGCAGCGCCCGGGGGGAGGAGACCCAGTACTTC	CASSARGEETQYF
TRBD1	many	TRBJ2-3	TRBV29-1	TGCAGCGGTACAGGGGGCTTGAGGGCGCAGTATTTT	CSGTGGLRAQYF
TRBD1	few	TRBJ1-1	TRBV25-1	TGTGCCAGCAGTGTCGACAGGGGTGAGGACACTGAAGCTTTCTTT	CASSVDRGEDTEAFF
TRBD2	NA	TRBJ2-7	TRBV28	TGTGCCAGCAAGGCGGCGGGAGGGTTCTACGAGCAGTACTTC	CASKAAGGFYEQYF
NA	many	TRBJ2-2	TRBV10-3	TGTGCCATCAGTGAGACTCTCTCGAACACCGGGGAGCTGTTTTTT	CAISETLSNTGELFF
TRBD2	many	TRBJ2-1	TRBV29-1	TGCAGCAGCGGGGAATCTTCTGGTGCCTACAATGAGCAGTTCTTC	CSSGESSGAYNEQFF